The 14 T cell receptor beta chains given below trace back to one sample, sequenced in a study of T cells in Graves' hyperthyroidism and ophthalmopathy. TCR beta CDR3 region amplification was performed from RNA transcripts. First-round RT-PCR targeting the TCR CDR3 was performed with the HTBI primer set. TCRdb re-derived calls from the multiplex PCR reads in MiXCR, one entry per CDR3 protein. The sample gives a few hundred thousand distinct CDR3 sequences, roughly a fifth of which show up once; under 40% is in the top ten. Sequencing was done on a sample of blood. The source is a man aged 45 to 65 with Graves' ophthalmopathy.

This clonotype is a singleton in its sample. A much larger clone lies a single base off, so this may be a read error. CDR3 protein: CASSQLRGGTQYF. In DNA, the CDR3 is TGTGCCAGCAGCCAATTACGGGGAGGGACCCAGTACTTC. The rearrangement links TRBV14 to TRBJ2-5, with TRBD2 as a possible D gene (6 bases). V was clipped by 2 bases and J by 7 bases, with 11 bases between them. Germline V gives CDR1 SGHDN, CDR2 FVKESK. The CDR3 sequence is 13 residues long.

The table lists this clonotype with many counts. The CDR3 DNA is TGTGCCAGCAGTGATGGACTTGAATTCACAGATACGCAGTATTTT. Translated, it gives CASSDGLEFTDTQYF. V usage is TRBV6-1 and J usage is TRBJ2-3; TRBD2 might be the D (5 bases). V lost 3 bases and J lost 2, with 12 bases in between. From germline, CDR1 is MNHNS and CDR2 SASEGT. The CDR3 consists of 15 residues.

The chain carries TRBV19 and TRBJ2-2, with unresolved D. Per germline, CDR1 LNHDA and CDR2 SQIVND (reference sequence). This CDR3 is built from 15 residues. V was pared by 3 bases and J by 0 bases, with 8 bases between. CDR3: CASSISGANTGELFF. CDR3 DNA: TGTGCCAGTAGTATTAGTGGGGCGAACACCGGGGAGCTGTTTTTT.

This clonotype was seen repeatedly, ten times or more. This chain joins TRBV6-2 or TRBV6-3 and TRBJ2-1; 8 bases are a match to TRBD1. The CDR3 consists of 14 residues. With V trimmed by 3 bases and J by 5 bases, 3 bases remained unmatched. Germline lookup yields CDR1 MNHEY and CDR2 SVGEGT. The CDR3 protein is CASSYWTGNNEQFF. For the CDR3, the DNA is TGTGCCAGCAGTTATTGGACAGGGAACAATGAGCAGTTCTTC.

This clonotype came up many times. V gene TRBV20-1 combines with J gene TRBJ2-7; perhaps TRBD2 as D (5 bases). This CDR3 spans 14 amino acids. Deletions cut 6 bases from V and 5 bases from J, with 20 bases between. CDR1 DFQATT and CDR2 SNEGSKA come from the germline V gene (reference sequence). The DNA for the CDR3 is TGCAGTGCCAGCCATAGGGTGAGGGAAAACGAGCAGTACTTC. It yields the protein CSASHRVRENEQYF.

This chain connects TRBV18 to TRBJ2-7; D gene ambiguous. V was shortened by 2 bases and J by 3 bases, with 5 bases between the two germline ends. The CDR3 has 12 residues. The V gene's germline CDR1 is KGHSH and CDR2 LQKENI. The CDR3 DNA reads TGTGCCAGCTCACCATCAAACTACGAGCAGTACTTC. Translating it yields CASSPSNYEQYF.

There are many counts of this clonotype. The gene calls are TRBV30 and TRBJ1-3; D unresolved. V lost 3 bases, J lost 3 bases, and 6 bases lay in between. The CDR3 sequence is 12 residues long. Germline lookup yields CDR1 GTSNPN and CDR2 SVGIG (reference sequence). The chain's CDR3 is CAWRTGGNTIYF. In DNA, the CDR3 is TGTGCCTGGAGGACTGGTGGAAACACCATATATTTT.

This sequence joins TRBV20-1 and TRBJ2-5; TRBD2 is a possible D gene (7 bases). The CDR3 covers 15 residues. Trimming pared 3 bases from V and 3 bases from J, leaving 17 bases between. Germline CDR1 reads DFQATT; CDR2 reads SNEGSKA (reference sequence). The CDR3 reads CSASGRLGGEETQYF. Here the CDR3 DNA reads TGCAGTGCTAGCGGGAGGTTGGGGGGCGAAGAGACCCAGTACTTC.

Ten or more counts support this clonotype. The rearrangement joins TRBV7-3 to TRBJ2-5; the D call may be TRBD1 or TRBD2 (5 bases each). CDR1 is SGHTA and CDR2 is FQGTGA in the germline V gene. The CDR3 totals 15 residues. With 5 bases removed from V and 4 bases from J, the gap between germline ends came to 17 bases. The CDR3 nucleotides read TGTGCCAGCAGCCAAGCCGGTACGGGGCGAGAGACCCAGTACTTC. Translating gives CASSQAGTGRETQYF.

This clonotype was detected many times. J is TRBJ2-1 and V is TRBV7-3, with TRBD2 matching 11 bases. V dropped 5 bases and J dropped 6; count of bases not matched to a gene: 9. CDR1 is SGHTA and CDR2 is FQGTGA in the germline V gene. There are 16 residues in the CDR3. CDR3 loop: CASSRGGLAGGNEQFF. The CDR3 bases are TGTGCCAGCAGCCGGGGCGGGCTAGCGGGAGGCAATGAGCAGTTCTTC.

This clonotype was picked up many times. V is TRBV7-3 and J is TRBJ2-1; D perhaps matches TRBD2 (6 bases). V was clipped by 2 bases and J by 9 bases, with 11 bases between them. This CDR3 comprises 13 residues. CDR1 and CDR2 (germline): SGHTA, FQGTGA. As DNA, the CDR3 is TGTGCCAGCAGCTTAGGCAGGGAGGTTGAGCAGTTCTTC. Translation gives CASSLGREVEQFF.

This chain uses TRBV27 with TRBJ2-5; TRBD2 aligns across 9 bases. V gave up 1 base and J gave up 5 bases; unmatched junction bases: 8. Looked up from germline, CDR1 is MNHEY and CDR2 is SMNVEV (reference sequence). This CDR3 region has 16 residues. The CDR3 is CASSLWRGLAAETQYF. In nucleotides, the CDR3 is TGTGCCAGCAGTTTATGGAGGGGACTAGCAGCGGAGACCCAGTACTTC.

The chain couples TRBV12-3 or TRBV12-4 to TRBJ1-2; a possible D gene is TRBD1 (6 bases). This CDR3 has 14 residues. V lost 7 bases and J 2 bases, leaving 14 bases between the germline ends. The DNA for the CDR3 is TGTGCCAGCAATGCACAGGGACTAAACTATGGCTACACCTTC. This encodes CASNAQGLNYGYTF.

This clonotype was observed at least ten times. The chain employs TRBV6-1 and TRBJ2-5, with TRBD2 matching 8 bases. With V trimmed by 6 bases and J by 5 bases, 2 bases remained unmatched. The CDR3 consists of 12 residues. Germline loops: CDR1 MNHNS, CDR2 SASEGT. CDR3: CASSSGSETQYF. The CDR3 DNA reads TGTGCCAGCAGCAGCGGGAGTGAGACCCAGTACTTC.